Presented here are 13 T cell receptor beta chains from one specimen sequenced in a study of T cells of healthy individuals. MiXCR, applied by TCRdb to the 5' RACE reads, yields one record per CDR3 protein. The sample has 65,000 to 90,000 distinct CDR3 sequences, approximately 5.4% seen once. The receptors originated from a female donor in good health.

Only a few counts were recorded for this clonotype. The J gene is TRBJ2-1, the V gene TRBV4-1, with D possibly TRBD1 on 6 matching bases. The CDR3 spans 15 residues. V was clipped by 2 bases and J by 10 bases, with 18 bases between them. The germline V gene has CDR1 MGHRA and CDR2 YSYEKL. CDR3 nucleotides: TGCGCCAGCAGCCAACCTGAGCGCTGGGGGCAGGAGCAGTTCTTC. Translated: CASSQPERWGQEQFF.

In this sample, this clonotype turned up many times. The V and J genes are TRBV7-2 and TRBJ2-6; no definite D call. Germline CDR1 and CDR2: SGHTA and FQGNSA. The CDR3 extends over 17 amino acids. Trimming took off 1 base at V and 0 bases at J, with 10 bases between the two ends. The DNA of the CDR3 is TGTGCCAGCAGCTTAGATTTTGAGAGCTCTGGGGCCAACGTCCTGACTTTC. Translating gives CASSLDFESSGANVLTF.

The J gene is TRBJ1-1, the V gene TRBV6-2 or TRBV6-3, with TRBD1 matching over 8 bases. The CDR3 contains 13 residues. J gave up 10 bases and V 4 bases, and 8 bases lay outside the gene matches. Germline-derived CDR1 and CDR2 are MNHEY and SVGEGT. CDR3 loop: CASSSGTGKRAFF. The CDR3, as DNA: TGTGCCAGCAGTTCCGGGACAGGAAAGCGAGCTTTCTTT.

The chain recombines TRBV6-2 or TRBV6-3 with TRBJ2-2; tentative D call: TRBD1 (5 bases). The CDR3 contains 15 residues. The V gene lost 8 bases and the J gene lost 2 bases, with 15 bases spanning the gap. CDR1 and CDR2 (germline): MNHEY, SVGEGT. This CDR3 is CASQEQGLNTGELFF. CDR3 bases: TGTGCCAGCCAGGAGCAGGGCCTCAACACCGGGGAGCTGTTTTTT.

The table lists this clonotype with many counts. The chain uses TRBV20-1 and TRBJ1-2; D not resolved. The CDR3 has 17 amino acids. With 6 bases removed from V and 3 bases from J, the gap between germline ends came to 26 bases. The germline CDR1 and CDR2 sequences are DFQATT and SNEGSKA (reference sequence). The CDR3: CSAPRGPPLARHYGYTF. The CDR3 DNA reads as TGCAGTGCGCCCCGCGGGCCCCCATTGGCCAGACACTATGGCTACACCTTC.

The CDR3 sequence: CASSSTGEQYF. In DNA, the CDR3 is TGTGCCAGCAGTTCAACGGGCGAGCAGTACTTC. This chain connects TRBV7-9 to TRBJ2-7; no clear D. The germline gives CDR1 SEHNR, CDR2 FQNEAQ (reference sequence). CDR3 length: 11 amino acids. V dropped 6 bases and J dropped 6 bases, with 9 bases sitting between them.

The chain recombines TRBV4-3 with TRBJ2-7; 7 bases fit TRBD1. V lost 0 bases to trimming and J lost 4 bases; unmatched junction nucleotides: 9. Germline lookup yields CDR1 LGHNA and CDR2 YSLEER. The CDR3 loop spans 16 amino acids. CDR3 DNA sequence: TGCGCCAGCAGCCAAGATAGACGACAGGGCGAGTACGAGCAGTACTTC. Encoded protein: CASSQDRRQGEYEQYF.

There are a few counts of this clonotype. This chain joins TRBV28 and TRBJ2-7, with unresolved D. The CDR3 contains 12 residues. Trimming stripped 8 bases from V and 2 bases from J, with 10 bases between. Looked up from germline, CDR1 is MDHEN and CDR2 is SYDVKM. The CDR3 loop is CASEGSAYEQYF. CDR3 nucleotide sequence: TGTGCCAGCGAAGGTTCCGCCTACGAGCAGTACTTC.

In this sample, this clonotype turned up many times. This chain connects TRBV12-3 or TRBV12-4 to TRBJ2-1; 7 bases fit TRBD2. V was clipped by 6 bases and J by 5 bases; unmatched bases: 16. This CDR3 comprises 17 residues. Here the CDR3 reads CASSSSGVLVSNNEQFF. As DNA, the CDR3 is TGTGCCAGCAGCAGCAGCGGGGTTTTGGTGTCAAACAATGAGCAGTTCTTC.

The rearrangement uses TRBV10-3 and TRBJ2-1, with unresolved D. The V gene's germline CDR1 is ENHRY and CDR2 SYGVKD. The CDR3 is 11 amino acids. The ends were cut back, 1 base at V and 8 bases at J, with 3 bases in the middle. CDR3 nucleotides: TGTGCCATCAGTGAGTTAGATGAGCAGTTCTTC. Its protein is CAISELDEQFF.

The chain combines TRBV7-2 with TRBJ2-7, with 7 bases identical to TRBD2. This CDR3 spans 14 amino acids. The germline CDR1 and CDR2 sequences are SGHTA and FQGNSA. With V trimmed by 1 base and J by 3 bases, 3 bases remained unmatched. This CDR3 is CASSLGQRGYEQYF. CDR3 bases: TGTGCCAGCAGCTTAGGGCAGCGGGGCTACGAGCAGTACTTC.

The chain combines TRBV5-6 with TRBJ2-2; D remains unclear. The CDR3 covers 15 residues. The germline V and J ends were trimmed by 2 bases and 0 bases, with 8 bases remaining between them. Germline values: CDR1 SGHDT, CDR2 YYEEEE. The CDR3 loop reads CASSFSPSNTGELFF. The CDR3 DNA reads TGTGCCAGCAGCTTTAGTCCCTCGAACACCGGGGAGCTGTTTTTT.

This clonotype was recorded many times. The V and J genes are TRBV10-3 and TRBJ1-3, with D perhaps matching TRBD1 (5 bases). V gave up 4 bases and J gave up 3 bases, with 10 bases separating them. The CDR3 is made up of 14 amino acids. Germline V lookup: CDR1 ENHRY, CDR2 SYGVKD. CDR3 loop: CAISVGLDGNTIYF. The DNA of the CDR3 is TGTGCCATCAGTGTGGGACTTGATGGAAACACCATATATTTT.